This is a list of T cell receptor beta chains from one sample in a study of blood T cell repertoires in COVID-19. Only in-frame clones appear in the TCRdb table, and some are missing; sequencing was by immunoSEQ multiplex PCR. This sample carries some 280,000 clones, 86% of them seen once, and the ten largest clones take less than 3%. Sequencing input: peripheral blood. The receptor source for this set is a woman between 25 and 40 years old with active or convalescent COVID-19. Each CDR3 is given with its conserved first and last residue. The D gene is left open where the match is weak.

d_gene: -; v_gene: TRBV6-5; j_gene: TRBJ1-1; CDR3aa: CASSYSAVNTEAFF
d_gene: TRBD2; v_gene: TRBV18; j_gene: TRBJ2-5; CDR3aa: CASSLGLAGETQYF
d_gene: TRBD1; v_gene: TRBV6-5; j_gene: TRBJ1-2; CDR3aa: CASREGTASYGYTF
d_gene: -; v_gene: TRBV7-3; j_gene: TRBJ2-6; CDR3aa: CASSLNGDVLTF
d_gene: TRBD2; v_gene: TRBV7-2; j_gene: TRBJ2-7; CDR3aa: CASRLGGLAGKQYF
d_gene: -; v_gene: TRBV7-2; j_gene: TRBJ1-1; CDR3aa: CASSLVRQGPLGNTEAFF
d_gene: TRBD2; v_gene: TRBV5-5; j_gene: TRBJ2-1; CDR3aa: CASSPSSGGYNEQFF
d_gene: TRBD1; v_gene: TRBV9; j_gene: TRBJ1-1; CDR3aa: CASSATGQVNTEAFF
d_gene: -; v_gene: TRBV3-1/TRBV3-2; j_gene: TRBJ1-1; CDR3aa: CASSRTTLNTEAFF
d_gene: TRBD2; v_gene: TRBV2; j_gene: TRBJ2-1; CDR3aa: CASSLGGRGGSAYNEQFF
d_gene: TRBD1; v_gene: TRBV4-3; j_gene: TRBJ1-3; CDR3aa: CASSPGTGSVTIYF
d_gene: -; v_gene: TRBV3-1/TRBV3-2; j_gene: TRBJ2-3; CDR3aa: CASSHSSEVVTHTQYF
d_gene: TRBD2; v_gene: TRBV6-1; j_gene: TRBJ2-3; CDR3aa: CASSELRRSSGGLDTQYF
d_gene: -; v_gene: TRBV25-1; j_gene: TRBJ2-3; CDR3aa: CASSEIEEWRDTQYF
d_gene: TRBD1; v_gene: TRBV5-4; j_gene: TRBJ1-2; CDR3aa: CASSFDRVYGYTF
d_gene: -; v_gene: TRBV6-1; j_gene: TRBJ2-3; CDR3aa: CASSEANPGDGTDTQYF
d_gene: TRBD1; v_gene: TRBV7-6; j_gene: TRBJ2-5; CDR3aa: CASSSWTGGQETQYF
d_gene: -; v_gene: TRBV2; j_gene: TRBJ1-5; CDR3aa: CASKRTEHSNQPQHF
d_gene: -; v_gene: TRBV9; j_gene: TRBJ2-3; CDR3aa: CASSSRAGAGNTDTQYF
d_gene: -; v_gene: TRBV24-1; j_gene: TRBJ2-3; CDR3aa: CATSVARESTDTQYF
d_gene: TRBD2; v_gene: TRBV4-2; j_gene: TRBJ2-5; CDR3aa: CASSLGLAGAEETQYF
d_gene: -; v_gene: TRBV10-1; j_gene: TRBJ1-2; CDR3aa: CASSGPQGAGYTF
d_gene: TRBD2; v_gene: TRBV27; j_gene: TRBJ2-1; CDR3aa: CASSFGLVSYNEQFF
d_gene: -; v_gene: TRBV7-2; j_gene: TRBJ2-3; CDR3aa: CASSLRRGGHPRSTDTQYF
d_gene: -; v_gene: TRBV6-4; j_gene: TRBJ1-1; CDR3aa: CASSVYLDTEAFF
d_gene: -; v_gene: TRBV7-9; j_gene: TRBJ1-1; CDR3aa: CASSPGAEAFF
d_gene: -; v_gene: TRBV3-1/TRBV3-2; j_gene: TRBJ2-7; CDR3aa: CATQVSRSYEQYF
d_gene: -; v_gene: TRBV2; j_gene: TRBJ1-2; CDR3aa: CASRGRSYGYTF